This is a list of T cell receptor beta chains from one sample in a study of blood T cell repertoires in COVID-19. The protocol was immunoSEQ multiplex PCR, while the TCRdb copy is restricted to in-frame clones and leaves out a portion. Found here are 200,000 or so clones, roughly 85% of them singletons; the top ten hold 9.5% to 13%. Sequences were obtained from peripheral blood. Every receptor here comes from a human donor with active or convalescent COVID-19. The donor label of this sample is uncertain. Both conserved end residues are part of each CDR3. D genes are given only for firm matches. A clone size is listed for some rows: how often the clone was seen (once, few, many), or a class if it is expanded.

D gene: NA; J gene: TRBJ1-2; V gene: TRBV10-3; clone size: NA; CDR3 DNA: TGTGCCATCAGTGAGTCGATGTTCGGGAGTACGGGCTACACCTTC; CDR3 protein: CAISESMFGSTGYTF
D gene: NA; J gene: TRBJ2-3; V gene: TRBV7-8; clone size: NA; CDR3 DNA: TGTGCCAGCAACGACAGGCGGAGCACAGATACGCAGTATTTT; CDR3 protein: CASNDRRSTDTQYF
D gene: NA; J gene: TRBJ1-1; V gene: TRBV3-1/TRBV3-2; clone size: NA; CDR3 DNA: TGTGCCAGCAGCCAACGTGTGAACACTGAAGCTTTCTTT; CDR3 protein: CASSQRVNTEAFF
D gene: TRBD1; J gene: TRBJ1-2; V gene: TRBV5-1; clone size: NA; CDR3 DNA: TGCGCCAGCAGCGAACCACAGGGGGGGTATGGCTACACCTTC; CDR3 protein: CASSEPQGGYGYTF
D gene: TRBD2; J gene: TRBJ2-1; V gene: TRBV5-5; clone size: few; CDR3 DNA: TGTGCCAGCAGCTTTGGACTAGCGGGGTCCAATGAGCAGTTCTTC; CDR3 protein: CASSFGLAGSNEQFF
D gene: NA; J gene: TRBJ2-2; V gene: TRBV28; clone size: NA; CDR3 DNA: TGTGCCAGCAGTTTTCGACTAAGAGGGAACACCGGGGAGCTGTTTTTT; CDR3 protein: CASSFRLRGNTGELFF
D gene: TRBD1; J gene: TRBJ2-2; V gene: TRBV9; clone size: once; CDR3 DNA: TGTGCGTACAGGGGGAACACCGGGGAGCTGTTTTTT; CDR3 protein: CAYRGNTGELFF
D gene: TRBD1; J gene: TRBJ1-1; V gene: TRBV9; clone size: NA; CDR3 DNA: TGTGCCAGCACCAAGGGACAGGGCCCGAACACTGAAGCTTTCTTT; CDR3 protein: CASTKGQGPNTEAFF
D gene: TRBD2; J gene: TRBJ2-7; V gene: TRBV7-3; clone size: once; CDR3 DNA: TGTGCCAGCAGCTCTCTTGGCGGGGGGGATGAGCAGTACTTC; CDR3 protein: CASSSLGGGDEQYF
D gene: NA; J gene: TRBJ1-2; V gene: TRBV30; clone size: NA; CDR3 DNA: TGTGCCTGGAGTCTCCCCGGCGGGGGCTACACCTTC; CDR3 protein: CAWSLPGGGYTF
D gene: NA; J gene: TRBJ2-6; V gene: TRBV4-3; clone size: few; CDR3 DNA: TGCGCCAGCAGCCAAGATCATTTGGGGGCAGGGGCCAACGTCCTGACTTTC; CDR3 protein: CASSQDHLGAGANVLTF
D gene: NA; J gene: TRBJ1-5; V gene: TRBV3-1/TRBV3-2; clone size: NA; CDR3 DNA: TGTGCCAGCAGCCAAGGGTTGTCGCCGCCACCCTCAACAAATCTGCCCCAGCATTTT; CDR3 protein: CASSQGLSPPPSTNLPQHF
D gene: TRBD2; J gene: TRBJ2-5; V gene: TRBV7-9; clone size: NA; CDR3 DNA: TGTGCCAGCAGCTTAACTAGCGGGGAAGTACAAGAGACCCAGTACTTC; CDR3 protein: CASSLTSGEVQETQYF
D gene: TRBD2; J gene: TRBJ2-1; V gene: TRBV11-3; clone size: once; CDR3 DNA: TGTGCCAGCAGCGAGGGACTAGCGGGGGGGCGAGAGCAGTTCTTC; CDR3 protein: CASSEGLAGGREQFF
D gene: TRBD2; J gene: TRBJ2-7; V gene: TRBV6-6; clone size: NA; CDR3 DNA: TGTGCCAGCAGTTACTCTGCAGCGGGGGGGCGCCACGAGCAGTACTTC; CDR3 protein: CASSYSAAGGRHEQYF
D gene: NA; J gene: TRBJ1-2; V gene: TRBV29-1; clone size: NA; CDR3 DNA: TGCAGCGTTCCAATTTTCACAGGATATGGCTACACCTTC; CDR3 protein: CSVPIFTGYGYTF
D gene: NA; J gene: TRBJ2-1; V gene: TRBV30; clone size: once; CDR3 DNA: TGTGCCTGGAGTGGGTCTGCCGCGGGTGAGCAGTTCTTC; CDR3 protein: CAWSGSAAGEQFF
D gene: TRBD1; J gene: TRBJ1-1; V gene: TRBV28; clone size: NA; CDR3 DNA: TGTGCCAGCAGTGGGACAGCTGAAGCTTTCTTT; CDR3 protein: CASSGTAEAFF
D gene: NA; J gene: TRBJ2-7; V gene: TRBV29-1; clone size: few; CDR3 DNA: TGCAGCGGAATCGCAGGGAACTCCTACGAGCAGTACTTC; CDR3 protein: CSGIAGNSYEQYF
D gene: TRBD1; J gene: TRBJ1-2; V gene: TRBV9; clone size: NA; CDR3 DNA: TGTGCCAGCAGCTCAAGGACAGGGGCTTACACCTTC; CDR3 protein: CASSSRTGAYTF
D gene: TRBD1; J gene: TRBJ2-7; V gene: TRBV29-1; clone size: NA; CDR3 DNA: TGCAGCGTTGAGCGTCCGGGACAGGCCCCCCTACGGGAGCAGTACTTC; CDR3 protein: CSVERPGQAPLREQYF
D gene: NA; J gene: TRBJ1-4; V gene: TRBV9; clone size: NA; CDR3 DNA: TGTGCCAGCAGCGTAGACGGGATTAATGAAAAACTGTTTTTT; CDR3 protein: CASSVDGINEKLFF
D gene: TRBD1; J gene: TRBJ1-1; V gene: TRBV18; clone size: NA; CDR3 DNA: TGTGCCAGCTCACTGAAAACAGGGGCTGGTAACACTGAAGCTTTCTTT; CDR3 protein: CASSLKTGAGNTEAFF
D gene: TRBD1; J gene: TRBJ1-1; V gene: TRBV20-1; clone size: NA; CDR3 DNA: TGCAGTGCAGGGACAGCTGAAGCTTTCTTT; CDR3 protein: CSAGTAEAFF
D gene: TRBD1; J gene: TRBJ1-2; V gene: TRBV28; clone size: NA; CDR3 DNA: TGTGCCAGCAAGGGGGCAGAATATGGCTACACCTTC; CDR3 protein: CASKGAEYGYTF
D gene: TRBD2; J gene: TRBJ2-5; V gene: TRBV5-4; clone size: NA; CDR3 DNA: TGTGCCAGCAGCTCCCGACTAGCGGGAGGGAAAGAGACCCAGTACTTC; CDR3 protein: CASSSRLAGGKETQYF
D gene: NA; J gene: TRBJ2-2; V gene: TRBV5-4; clone size: NA; CDR3 DNA: TGTGCCAGCAGCTTGTTTGGTAGCGGAGCCGGGGAGCTGTTTTTT; CDR3 protein: CASSLFGSGAGELFF
D gene: TRBD1; J gene: TRBJ1-4; V gene: TRBV5-1; clone size: NA; CDR3 DNA: TGCGCCAGCAGCTTCTCCGGGACAGGTCTGGGCGAAAAACTGTTTTTT; CDR3 protein: CASSFSGTGLGEKLFF
D gene: NA; J gene: TRBJ1-1; V gene: TRBV19; clone size: NA; CDR3 DNA: TGTGCCAGTAGTTCGATACAGGGGAACACTGAAGCTTTCTTT; CDR3 protein: CASSSIQGNTEAFF
D gene: TRBD1; J gene: TRBJ1-6; V gene: TRBV9; clone size: NA; CDR3 DNA: TGTGCCAGCAGCTCGACCGGGACAGCGAATTCACCCCTCCACTTT; CDR3 protein: CASSSTGTANSPLHF
D gene: TRBD1; J gene: TRBJ1-5; V gene: TRBV2; clone size: NA; CDR3 DNA: TGTGCCAGCAGCCGGACAGGGGAAGGCAATCAGCCCCAGCATTTT; CDR3 protein: CASSRTGEGNQPQHF